This T cell receptor (beta chain) came from a study of T-cell reconstitution after alpha-beta-depleted transplantation in children. Construction of the TCRbeta library involved unique molecular identifiers. MiXCR was run by TCRdb on the PCR reads, yielding one entry per CDR3 protein. The table shows around 420,000 distinct CDR3 sequences, with 15% to 20% occurring only once. A word on this clonotype: Its specificity is not known.

General study findings and limits: T-cell counts and diversity at one year following transplant were attributed mainly to newly produced T cells. At day 60, the high TCRbeta diversity found in some patients originated from recipient T cells and thymic progenitors that had survived.

CDR1 and CDR2 from the germline V gene are LGHNA and YSLEER. The V and J ends lost 0 bases and 0 bases, in that order; junction bases with no gene match: 9. The CDR3 runs 18 residues. This material consisted of PBMCs, mostly from graft donor cells, taken 360 days after TCRalphabeta/CD19-depleted stem cell transplant. The receptor was derived from a boy under two years old who had a stem cell transplant for Wiskott-Aldrich syndrome, so the T cells may come from the graft donor. The V gene is TRBV4-3, the J gene TRBJ2-3; 7 bases are shared with TRBD2. CDR3 nucleotides: TGCGCCAGCAGCCAAGATGAAAGGGTACTAGCGAGCACAGATACGCAGTATTTT. This sequence encodes CASSQDERVLASTDTQYF.